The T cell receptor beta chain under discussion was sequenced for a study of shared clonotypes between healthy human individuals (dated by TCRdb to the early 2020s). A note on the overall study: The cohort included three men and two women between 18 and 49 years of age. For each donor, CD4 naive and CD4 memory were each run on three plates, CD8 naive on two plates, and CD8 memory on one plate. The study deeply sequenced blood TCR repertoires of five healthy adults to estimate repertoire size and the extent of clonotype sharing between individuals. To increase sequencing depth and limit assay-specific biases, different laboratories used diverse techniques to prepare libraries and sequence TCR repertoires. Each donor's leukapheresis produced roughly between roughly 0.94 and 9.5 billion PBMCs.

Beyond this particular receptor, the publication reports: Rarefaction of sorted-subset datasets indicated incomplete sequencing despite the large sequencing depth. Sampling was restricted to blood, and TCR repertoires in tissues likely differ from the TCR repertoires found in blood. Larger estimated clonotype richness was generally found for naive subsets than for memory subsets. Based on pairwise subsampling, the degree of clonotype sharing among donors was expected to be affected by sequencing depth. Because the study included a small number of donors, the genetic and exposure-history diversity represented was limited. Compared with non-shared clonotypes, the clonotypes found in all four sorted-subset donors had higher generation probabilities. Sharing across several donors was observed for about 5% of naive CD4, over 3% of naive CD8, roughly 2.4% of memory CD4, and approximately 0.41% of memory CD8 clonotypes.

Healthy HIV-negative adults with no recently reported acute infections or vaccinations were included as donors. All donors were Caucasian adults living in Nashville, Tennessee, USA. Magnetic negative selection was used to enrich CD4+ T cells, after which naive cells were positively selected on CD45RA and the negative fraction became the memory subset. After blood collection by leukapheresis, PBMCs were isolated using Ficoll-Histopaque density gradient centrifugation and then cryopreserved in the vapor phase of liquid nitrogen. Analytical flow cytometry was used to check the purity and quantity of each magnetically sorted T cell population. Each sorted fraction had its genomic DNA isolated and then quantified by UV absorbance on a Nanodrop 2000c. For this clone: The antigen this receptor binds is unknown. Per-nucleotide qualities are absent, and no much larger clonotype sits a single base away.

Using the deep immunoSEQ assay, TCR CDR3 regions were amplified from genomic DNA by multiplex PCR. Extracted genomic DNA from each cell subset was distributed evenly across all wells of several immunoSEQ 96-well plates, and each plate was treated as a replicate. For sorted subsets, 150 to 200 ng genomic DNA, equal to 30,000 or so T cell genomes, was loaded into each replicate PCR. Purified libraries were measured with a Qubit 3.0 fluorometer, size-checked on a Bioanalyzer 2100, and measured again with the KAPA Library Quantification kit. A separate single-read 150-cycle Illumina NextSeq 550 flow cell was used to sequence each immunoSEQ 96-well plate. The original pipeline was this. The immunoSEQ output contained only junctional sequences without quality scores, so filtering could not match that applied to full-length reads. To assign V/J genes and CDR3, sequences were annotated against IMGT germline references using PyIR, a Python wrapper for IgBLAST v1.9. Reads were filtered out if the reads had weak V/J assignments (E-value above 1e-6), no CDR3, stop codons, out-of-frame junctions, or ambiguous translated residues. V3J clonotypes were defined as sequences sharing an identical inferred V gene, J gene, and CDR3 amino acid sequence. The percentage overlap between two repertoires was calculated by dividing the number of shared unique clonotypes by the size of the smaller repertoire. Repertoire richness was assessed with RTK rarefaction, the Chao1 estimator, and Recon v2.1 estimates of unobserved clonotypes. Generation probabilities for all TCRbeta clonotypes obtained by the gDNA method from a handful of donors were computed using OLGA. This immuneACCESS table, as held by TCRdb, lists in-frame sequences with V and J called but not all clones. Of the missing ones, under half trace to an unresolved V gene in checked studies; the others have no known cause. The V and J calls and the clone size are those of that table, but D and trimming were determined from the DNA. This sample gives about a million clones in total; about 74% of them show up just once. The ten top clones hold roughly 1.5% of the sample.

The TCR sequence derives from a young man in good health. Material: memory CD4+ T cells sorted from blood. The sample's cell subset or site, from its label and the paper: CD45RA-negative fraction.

This receptor has the CDR3 CAISESGGAFNEQFF. The nucleotide sequence is TGTGCCATCAGTGAGTCGGGGGGGGCCTTCAATGAGCAGTTCTTC. The rearrangement combines TRBV10-3 with TRBJ2-1, with a tentative D gene TRBD2 over 7 matching bases. CDR1 ENHRY and CDR2 SYGVKD are derived from the germline V gene. V lost 0 bases and J lost 6 bases; the stretch between them is 12 bases long. From its cysteine to its phenylalanine, the CDR3 spans 15 amino acids. The kept DNA is CDR3 alone, 45 bases in frame from the first base.